The clone carrying this T cell receptor beta chain was detected a few times. Germline V gene lookup returns CDR1 SGHDN and CDR2 FVKESK. This CDR3 has 17 residues. V lost 1 base to trimming and J lost 0 bases, with 14 bases between them. Treatment reported: PENTA 11 planned treatment interruption arm or continuous ART arm. The data derive from a study of HIV-infected children after antiretroviral therapy interruption. RNA-based 3' RACE libraries used unique molecular identifiers. TCRdb ran MiXCR on the 3' RACE reads and lists one entry per CDR3 protein. The sample records more than 75,000 distinct CDR3 sequences, 6.9% being singletons.

The receptor was isolated from a pool of human donors with HIV. The V gene is TRBV14, the J gene TRBJ2-3; D is uncertain. The material sequenced was CD45RA+ CD4+ T cells from PBMCs, pooled from several time points, taken from a donor given antiretroviral therapy, either interrupted or continuous. Documented subset: naive CD4+ CD45RA+ CD45RO- T cells. CDR3 in amino acids: CASSQGRIYWSTDTQYF. The CDR3 coding sequence is TGTGCCAGCAGCCAAGGACGCATTTACTGGAGCACAGATACGCAGTATTTT.